This T cell receptor (beta chain) derives from a study of blood T cell repertoires in COVID-19. Study context: Samples taken during acute and convalescent COVID-19 were collected in the United States, Italy and Spain. Sources were T cells, B-cell-depleted T cells, or PBMCs; the material itself was cDNA or gDNA.

TCRdb keeps only in-frame clones here, not all; method: immunoSEQ multiplex PCR. The sample has about 140,000 clones, about 88% seen once. V was cut by 8 bases and J by 0 bases, with 11 bases left in between. The CDR3 extends over 14 amino acids. Germline V gives CDR1 SEHNR, CDR2 FQNEAQ (reference sequence). V gene TRBV7-9 combines with J gene TRBJ1-3, with D perhaps TRBD1 (6 bases). This receptor was obtained from a human donor with COVID-19, enrolled during active disease. The donor label of this sample is uncertain. Sequencing input: peripheral blood. The CDR3 nucleotides are TGTGCCAGCCATCCAGGGGTCTCTGGAAACACCATATATTTT. Amino acid sequence: CASHPGVSGNTIYF. The full variable domain, with the rest looked up from reference TRBV7-9 and TRBJ1-3, is DTGVSQNPRHKITKRGQNVTFRCDPISEHNRLYWYRQTLGQGPEFLTYFQNEAQLEKSRLLSDRFSAERPKGSFSTLEIQRTEQGDSAMYLCASHPGVSGNTIYFGEGSWLTVV.